This TCR beta chain was recovered during a study of T cells in localized non-small cell lung cancer. V lost 3 bases, J lost 4 bases, and 6 bases stayed unmatched. The CDR3 is 15 amino acids. The V gene's germline CDR1 is SGHNT and CDR2 YYREEE (reference sequence). Using immunoSEQ multiplex PCR, the repertoire was profiled, and TCRdb retains in-frame clones only, with some absent. The sample records some 140,000 clones, about 90% being singletons. The source is an older female donor with stage I lung adenocarcinoma. The chain employs TRBV5-4 and TRBJ2-1, with 8 bases fitting TRBD2. The material sequenced was peripheral blood, taken before any cancer treatment. This chain's CDR3 is CASSSQTSAYNEQFF. CDR3 DNA sequence: TGTGCCAGCAGCTCGCAGACTAGCGCTTACAATGAGCAGTTCTTC.